This T cell receptor (beta chain) is drawn from a study of blood T cell repertoires in COVID-19. As for the study in general: Sites across the United States, Italy and Spain contributed samples from acute and convalescent COVID-19.

Germline values: CDR1 SQVTM, CDR2 ANQGSEA. The junction had 3 bases not matched to a gene; V was cut back by 8 bases and J by 6 bases. The CDR3 totals 12 residues. TCRdb keeps only in-frame clones here, not all; method: immunoSEQ multiplex PCR. This sample has about 210,000 clones, with over 80% found just once. This study enrolled people aged about 18 to 90 from about two dozen US geographic areas. Each participant's cohort was designated according to participant-reported clinical history. Cohort 3 donors were reported recovered after two negative PCRs, clearance, or symptom resolution. J is TRBJ2-1 and V is TRBV29-1, with TRBD2 matching over 11 bases. This TCR derives from a man aged 25-45 years who had recovered from COVID-19. The sequenced material came from PBMCs or T cells enriched from blood (not recorded which). The CDR3 region is CSLTSGSNEQFF. The CDR3 coding sequence is TGCAGCCTTACTAGCGGGAGCAATGAGCAGTTCTTC.